These T cell receptor beta chains were read from a single sample in a study of long-term antiretroviral therapy in people with HIV. The method was immunoSEQ multiplex PCR; TCRdb's version includes in-frame clones alone and lacks a portion of them. Of around 14,000 clones in the sample, over 65% are singletons; the top ten hold about a fifth. Material: unsorted PBMCs, obtained 1.3 years before starting antiretroviral therapy. Receptors originate from a man aged 40-49 years with HIV. The conserved cysteine and the conserved F or W are not part of the CDR3 here. Each record gives: V gene, clone size, CDR3 length, J gene, CDR3 protein. Expanded clones get a size class; other rows say once, few or many, or leave the size out.

v_call: TRBV7-8; clone_size: .; cdr3_length: 11; j_call: TRBJ1-1; cdr3_aa: ASSRSWEWEAF
v_call: TRBV5-1; clone_size: .; cdr3_length: 14; j_call: TRBJ2-3; cdr3_aa: ASSSHSGGAADTQY
v_call: TRBV27; clone_size: .; cdr3_length: 16; j_call: TRBJ2-1; cdr3_aa: ASSQHRTSGVTYNEQF
v_call: TRBV5-4; clone_size: .; cdr3_length: 15; j_call: TRBJ1-3; cdr3_aa: ASSLGGTGLTGNTIY
v_call: TRBV7-9; clone_size: once; cdr3_length: 10; j_call: TRBJ2-1; cdr3_aa: ASSPGDREGF
v_call: TRBV5-1; clone_size: .; cdr3_length: 13; j_call: TRBJ1-6; cdr3_aa: ASSLNTGDNSPLH
v_call: TRBV19; clone_size: .; cdr3_length: 13; j_call: TRBJ2-5; cdr3_aa: ASSINRFPGETQY
v_call: TRBV4-1; clone_size: once; cdr3_length: 14; j_call: TRBJ1-1; cdr3_aa: ASSQSRGTVHTEAF
v_call: TRBV6-5; clone_size: once; cdr3_length: 13; j_call: TRBJ2-7; cdr3_aa: ASRPWAGEGYEQY
v_call: TRBV13; clone_size: .; cdr3_length: 14; j_call: TRBJ2-5; cdr3_aa: ASSSVSGGGTETQY
v_call: TRBV4-1; clone_size: .; cdr3_length: 11; j_call: TRBJ2-7; cdr3_aa: ASAGTGAYEQY
v_call: TRBV20-1; clone_size: .; cdr3_length: 9; j_call: TRBJ1-1; cdr3_aa: SARQASEAF